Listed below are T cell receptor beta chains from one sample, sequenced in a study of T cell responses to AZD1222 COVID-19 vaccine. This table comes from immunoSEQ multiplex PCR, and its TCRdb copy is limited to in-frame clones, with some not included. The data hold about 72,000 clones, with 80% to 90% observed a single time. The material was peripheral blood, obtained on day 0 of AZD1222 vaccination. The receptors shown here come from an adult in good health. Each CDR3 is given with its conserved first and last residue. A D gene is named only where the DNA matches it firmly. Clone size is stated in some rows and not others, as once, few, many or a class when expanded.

TGCGCCAGCAGGGCTAGCGGGGGGAACACAGATACGCAGTATTTT	CASRASGGNTDTQYF	TRBD2	TRBV5-1	-	TRBJ2-3
TGTGCCAGCAGCCAAGCGGCCCGCGGCACCGGGGAGCTGTTTTTT	CASSQAARGTGELFF	-	TRBV3-1/TRBV3-2	-	TRBJ2-2
TGTGCCAGCAGCGTAGGAGGGTACACTGAAGCTTTCTTT	CASSVGGYTEAFF	-	TRBV9	-	TRBJ1-1
TGTGCCAGCAGACAGGGAGGCACCGGGGAGCTGTTTTTT	CASRQGGTGELFF	-	TRBV27	-	TRBJ2-2
TGTGCCAGCAGCTACGGGACAGGTGGAAATAGCAATCAGCCCCAGCATTTT	CASSYGTGGNSNQPQHF	TRBD1	TRBV13	-	TRBJ1-5
TGTGCCAGCAGCCAAGATCGAGGGGGGATCTACAATGAGCAGTTCTTC	CASSQDRGGIYNEQFF	-	TRBV14	-	TRBJ2-1
TGTGCCAGCAGCGGGCGATTACAGGGGGCAGATACGCAGTATTTT	CASSGRLQGADTQYF	TRBD1	TRBV28	-	TRBJ2-3
TGTGCCAGCAGTGAGGGACCCAGCTACGAGCAGTACTTC	CASSEGPSYEQYF	-	TRBV2	-	TRBJ2-7
TGTGCCATCAGTGAGTCGAGCACAAGTAATGAAAAACTGTTTTTT	CAISESSTSNEKLFF	-	TRBV10-3	few	TRBJ1-4
TGCGCCAGCAGCCAAGAATTCCTACCAGATACGCAGTATTTT	CASSQEFLPDTQYF	-	TRBV4-3	-	TRBJ2-3
TGCGCCAGCAGCTTGTGGGGTAATGAAAAACTGTTTTTT	CASSLWGNEKLFF	-	TRBV5-1	-	TRBJ1-4
TGTGCCAGCAGTTCCCAGCAAAACACTGAAGCTTTCTTT	CASSSQQNTEAFF	-	TRBV11-2	-	TRBJ1-1
TGTGCCAGCAGCTTATGGGGACAGAGAAACAGCGGAGCTTTCTTT	CASSLWGQRNSGAFF	TRBD1	TRBV3-1/TRBV3-2	-	TRBJ1-1
TGTGCCAGCAGTCCCCGGGACAGGGGTTCTTATGAAGCTTTCTTT	CASSPRDRGSYEAFF	TRBD1	TRBV6-5	-	TRBJ1-1
TGTGCCAGCAGCTTACAGGGGTCTGGAAACACCATATATTTT	CASSLQGSGNTIYF	-	TRBV7-2	medium-sized	TRBJ1-3
TGTGCCAGCAGTGAACTGGGGTATGAAAATTCACCCCTCCACTTT	CASSELGYENSPLHF	-	TRBV6-1	-	TRBJ1-6
TGCGCCAGCAGCCAAGTGGACCAGTATGGCTACACCTTC	CASSQVDQYGYTF	-	TRBV4-1	-	TRBJ1-2
TGTGCCAGCTCCGGGACAGGGGGGTCTCAGCCCCAGCATTTT	CASSGTGGSQPQHF	TRBD1	TRBV6-5	few	TRBJ1-5
TGTGCCAGCAGCTGGGGACGGAACACTGAAGCTTTCTTT	CASSWGRNTEAFF	-	TRBV6-5	-	TRBJ1-1
TGCGCCAGCAGCCAAGTGGACAGTCCTCACAATACCTATGGCTACACCTTC	CASSQVDSPHNTYGYTF	-	TRBV4-1	many	TRBJ1-2
TGCGCCAGCAGCTTGGCGGCAGGGGGCTATGAGCAGTTCTTC	CASSLAAGGYEQFF	TRBD1	TRBV5-1	-	TRBJ2-1
TGTGCCAGCAGCTTAAGCCCTAATGGCGGGGAGCTGTTTTTT	CASSLSPNGGELFF	-	TRBV7-3	-	TRBJ2-2
TGTGCCAGCAGCTTAGTCAGGGGCGGCTATAATTCACCCCTCCACTTT	CASSLVRGGYNSPLHF	-	TRBV7-2	-	TRBJ1-6
TGTGCCAGCAGCTCTATGGGACTCTCTGTGGGCGAGCAGTTCTTC	CASSSMGLSVGEQFF	-	TRBV2	-	TRBJ2-1
TGTGCCAGCAGTGAAACCGGGACAGGCGCCTACGAGCAGTACTTC	CASSETGTGAYEQYF	TRBD1	TRBV6-1	large	TRBJ2-7
TGCGCCAGCAGCTTGGGTGGGAGTCGGGGCACAGATACGCAGTATTTT	CASSLGGSRGTDTQYF	-	TRBV5-1	once	TRBJ2-3
TGTGCCAGCAGTTCGGGGTTCTCAAAGGACGAGCAGTACTTC	CASSSGFSKDEQYF	-	TRBV6-5	-	TRBJ2-7
TGTGCCAGTAGCGTAACAGGGATTTCTCAAGAGACCCAGTACTTC	CASSVTGISQETQYF	-	TRBV19	-	TRBJ2-5